Reported below is one TCR beta chain. Its target is unknown. Germline values: CDR1 SGHRS, CDR2 YFSETQ. This CDR3 contains 14 residues. The V gene end was trimmed by 5 bases and the J gene end by 8 bases; junction bases not matched to a gene: 7. The sample originates from a study of cytomegalovirus exposure and HLA in healthy donors. In the study overall: Earlier, fewer than 130 million unique TCR beta sequences were recovered from approximately 180 million T cells by an analysis.

Study-wide results and caveats: The study reported that TCR beta sequences accurately predicted HLA-A and HLA-B alleles in most subjects. Rare TCR sequences predominated, though certain public TCRs were found in many donors.

60 Vbeta and 13 Jbeta primers were used in PCR. Sequencing was performed with immunoSEQ multiplex PCR; in TCRdb, only in-frame clones are kept and a portion is missing. The sample yields around 130,000 clones, more than 70% seen once. There were likely unrecorded immune exposures, though donors were nominally healthy when sampled. The chain joins TRBV5-1 to TRBJ2-1, with 10 bases matching TRBD2. Sequencing used PBMCs. This clonotype was obtained from a woman aged 25-40 years in good health and CMV-seropositive. The CDR3 coding sequence is TGCGCCAGCAGGAGGATAGCGGGAGGCGATGAGCAGTTCTTC. Its protein is CASRRIAGGDEQFF.